These 19 T cell receptor beta chains originate from one sample sequenced in a study of graft-versus-host responses after intestinal transplantation. Profiled with immunoSEQ multiplex PCR; TCRdb holds only in-frame clones, not every one. The sample holds 40,000 or so clones; about four fifths are singletons and the top ten take 3.5%. The sample was PBMCs, taken more than 950 days after transplant. These receptors were obtained from a human patient who received an intestinal transplant, so some T cells may come from the graft donor.

This clone was seen only once. V usage is TRBV27 and J usage is TRBJ1-1; no reliable D call. The V and J ends lost 4 bases and 5 bases respectively, with 11 bases between them. Germline lookup yields CDR1 MNHEY and CDR2 SMNVEV (reference sequence). The CDR3 contains 13 residues. CDR3 residues: CASSYLRGTEAFF. The CDR3 coding sequence is TGTGCCAGCAGTTACCTTCGGGGAACTGAAGCTTTCTTT.

The V call is TRBV7-2, the J call TRBJ2-7; TRBD1 is a possible D gene (6 bases). Between the trimmed V and J ends, which lost 1 base and 3 bases, there was a span of 10 bases. Per germline, CDR1 SGHTA and CDR2 FQGNSA. This CDR3 is 14 amino acids long. CDR3 amino acids: CASSLGGLIYEQYF. The CDR3 nucleotides read TGTGCCAGCAGCTTAGGGGGGCTAATCTACGAGCAGTACTTC.

This chain uses TRBV5-1 with TRBJ1-1; maybe TRBD1 (6 bases). V was clipped by 4 bases and J by 1 base, with 17 bases between them. Germline CDR1 reads SGHRS; CDR2 reads YFSETQ. This CDR3 has 16 amino acids. This CDR3 reads CASSLAGMGANTEAFF. The CDR3 bases are TGCGCCAGCAGCCTGGCGGGAATGGGGGCGAACACTGAAGCTTTCTTT.

The chain recombines TRBV7-9 with TRBJ1-2; D unresolved. V lost 5 bases, J lost 7 bases, and 11 bases lay in between. CDR1 SEHNR and CDR2 FQNEAQ come from the germline V gene (reference sequence). The CDR3 is made up of 12 amino acids. CDR3 amino acids: CASSPSVPGYTF. CDR3 in DNA: TGTGCCAGCAGCCCCTCTGTACCTGGCTACACCTTC.

The chain combines TRBV4-2 with TRBJ2-5, with 12 nucleotides matching TRBD2. CDR1 is LGHNA and CDR2 is YNFKEQ in the germline V gene. The ends lost 2 bases at V and 4 bases at J; junction bases unmatched: 2. The CDR3 spans 15 residues. CDR3: CASSQLAGGPETQYF. CDR3 coding DNA: TGTGCCAGCAGCCAACTAGCGGGGGGGCCAGAGACCCAGTACTTC.

Turning to this clone: The same CDR3 also results from other DNA sequences found in this sample. This chain connects TRBV29-1 to TRBJ1-4, with unresolved D. Germline CDR1 reads SQVTM; CDR2 reads ANQGSEA. This CDR3 is 13 amino acids long. Trimming removed 6 bases from V and 8 bases from J, with 16 bases in between. CDR3 DNA sequence: TGCAGCGTCCTGGCCACTCTGGGGGAAAAACTGTTTTTT. Protein sequence: CSVLATLGEKLFF.

V gene TRBV6-6 combines with J gene TRBJ2-2; D gene unclear. V was shortened by 4 bases and J by 1 base, with 7 bases between the two germline ends. The CDR3 contains 14 residues. Germline loops: CDR1 MNHNY, CDR2 SVGAGI (reference sequence). Here the CDR3 DNA reads TGTGCCAGCAGTTCCTTAATGAACACCGGGGAGCTGTTTTTT. This gives the protein CASSSLMNTGELFF.

The V call is TRBV14, the J call TRBJ2-1; TRBD2 aligns across 7 bases. V dropped 4 bases and J dropped 8; count of bases not matched to a gene: 14. The germline CDR1 and CDR2 sequences are SGHDN and FVKESK. This CDR3 contains 16 residues. Here the CDR3 DNA reads TGTGCCAGCAGCCTAGTGGTGGGACTAAAGACCGATGAGCAGTTCTTC. This sequence encodes CASSLVVGLKTDEQFF.

V is TRBV7-2 and J is TRBJ1-1; D is ambiguous. CDR1 is SGHTA and CDR2 is FQGNSA in the germline V gene. V lost 3 bases to trimming and J lost 4 bases, with 9 bases between them. The CDR3 runs to 13 residues. This CDR3 reads CASSFRVGTEAFF. The CDR3 coding sequence is TGTGCCAGCAGCTTTAGGGTTGGCACTGAAGCTTTCTTT.

The chain joins TRBV28 to TRBJ1-2, with 7 bases fitting TRBD1. The CDR3 totals 15 residues. The V gene's germline CDR1 is MDHEN and CDR2 SYDVKM. Trimming removed 6 bases from V and 3 bases from J; junction bases left unmatched: 10. The DNA of the CDR3 is TGTGCCAGCAGGACAGGGTCGGTAGTATACTATGGCTACACCTTC. Amino acid sequence: CASRTGSVVYYGYTF.

The chain links TRBV9 to TRBJ2-3; TRBD1 is a possible D gene (6 bases). CDR1 is SGDLS, CDR2 YYNGEE, per germline. The CDR3 is 15 residues long. V was pared by 4 bases and J by 2 bases, with 14 bases between. The CDR3 DNA follows: TGTGCCAGCAGCCTTGCCTGGGGGCCCACAGATACGCAGTATTTT. Protein: CASSLAWGPTDTQYF. The whole variable domain, remainder taken from reference TRBV9 and TRBJ2-3, is DSGVTQTPKHLITATGQRVTLRCSPRSGDLSVYWYQQSLDQGLQFLIQYYNGEERAKGNILERFSAQQFPDLHSELNLSSLELGDSALYFCASSLAWGPTDTQYFGPGTRLTVL.

The chain links TRBV5-1 to TRBJ1-1; 9 nucleotides match TRBD1. The V gene's germline CDR1 is SGHRS and CDR2 YFSETQ. Unmatched junction bases numbered 7, after V lost 4 bases and J lost 6 bases. The CDR3 has 14 residues. CDR3 residues: CASSIGQGKAEAFF. The CDR3 region has the DNA TGCGCCAGCAGCATAGGACAGGGGAAGGCTGAAGCTTTCTTT.

J is TRBJ2-2 and V is TRBV7-3; tentatively, D is TRBD1 or TRBD2 (5 bases each). V was cut by 3 bases and J by 0 bases, with 11 bases left in between. Germline CDR1 reads SGHTA; CDR2 reads FQGTGA. The CDR3 sequence is 16 residues long. As DNA, the CDR3 is TGTGCCAGCAGCTTTATTCCGGGGCCGAACACCGGGGAGCTGTTTTTT. It specifies CASSFIPGPNTGELFF.

The V call is TRBV30, the J call TRBJ2-1, with D tentatively TRBD1 (5 bases). CDR1 and CDR2 from the germline V gene are GTSNPN and SVGIG (reference sequence). There are 14 residues in the CDR3. The V and J ends lost 8 bases and 5 bases respectively, with 19 bases between them. The CDR3 loop reads CALTPGWLNNEQFF. DNA of the CDR3: TGTGCCCTCACCCCAGGGTGGCTCAACAATGAGCAGTTCTTC.

This chain joins TRBV19 and TRBJ2-3, with TRBD1 as a possible D gene (5 bases). CDR1 is LNHDA, CDR2 SQIVND, per germline (reference sequence). This CDR3 is 14 amino acids long. Deletions cut 6 bases from V and 6 bases from J, with 16 bases between. CDR3 bases: TGTGCCAGTAGGCTAGGGGTGTTTGCGGATACGCAGTATTTT. It yields the protein CASRLGVFADTQYF.

This clone was observed a handful of times. J is TRBJ2-3 and V is TRBV5-1; 9 bases fit TRBD1. Trimming took 4 bases from V and 7 from J; bases not matched to a gene: 10. The CDR3 length is 15 residues. The V gene's germline CDR1 is SGHRS and CDR2 YFSETQ. The CDR3 DNA follows: TGCGCCAGCAGCCCCGGGACAGGGATTACACATACGCAGTATTTT. It encodes CASSPGTGITHTQYF.

The V and J genes are TRBV30 and TRBJ2-2; TRBD1 matches at 7 bases. The CDR3 runs 13 residues. J was trimmed by 7 bases and V by 7 bases; bases with no gene match: 9. Germline lookup yields CDR1 GTSNPN and CDR2 SVGIG (reference sequence). CDR3 region: CAYATGFGGELFF. CDR3 coding DNA: TGTGCCTACGCGACAGGGTTCGGCGGGGAGCTGTTTTTT.

V gene TRBV7-6 combines with J gene TRBJ2-7, with unresolved D. Germline-derived CDR1 and CDR2 are SGHVS and FNYEAQ. V lost 8 bases and J lost 0, with 5 bases in between. This CDR3 spans 11 amino acids. The CDR3 sequence is CASGDSYEQYF. In nucleotides, the CDR3 is TGTGCCAGCGGAGACTCCTACGAGCAGTACTTC.

The chain has TRBV7-3 and TRBJ2-1; 9 bases are shared with TRBD2. Germline V gene lookup returns CDR1 SGHTA and CDR2 FQGTGA. This CDR3 spans 16 amino acids. V lost 5 bases and J lost 7; bases outside the gene matches: 12. The CDR3 loop is CASSPRGREGRNEQFF. CDR3 DNA: TGTGCCAGCAGCCCAAGGGGGCGGGAGGGGCGAAATGAGCAGTTCTTC. The full variable domain, with the rest looked up from reference TRBV7-3 and TRBJ2-1, is GAGVSQTPSNKVTEKGKYVELRCDPISGHTALYWYRQSLGQGPEFLIYFQGTGAADDSGLPNDRFFAVRPEGSVSTLKIQRTERGDSAVYLCASSPRGREGRNEQFFGPGTRLTVL.